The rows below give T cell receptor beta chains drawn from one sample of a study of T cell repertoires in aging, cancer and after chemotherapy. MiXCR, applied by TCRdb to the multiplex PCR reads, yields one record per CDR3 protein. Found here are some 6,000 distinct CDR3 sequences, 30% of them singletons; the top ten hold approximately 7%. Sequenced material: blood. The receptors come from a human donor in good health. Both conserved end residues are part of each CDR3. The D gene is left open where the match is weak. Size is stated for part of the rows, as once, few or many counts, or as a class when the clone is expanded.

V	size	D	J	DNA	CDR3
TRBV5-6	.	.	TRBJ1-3	TGTGCCAGCAGCTTTCCGGGTGAGGGAACAGGAAACACCATATATTTT	CASSFPGEGTGNTIYF
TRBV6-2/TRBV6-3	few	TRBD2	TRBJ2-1	TGTGCCAGCAGTTACTCGACGGGGGCTAGCGGGGGGCAGGGTGAGCAGTTCTTC	CASSYSTGASGGQGEQFF
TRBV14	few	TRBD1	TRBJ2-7	TGTGCCAGCAGCGCCGGGACAGGCTCCTACGAGCAGTACTTC	CASSAGTGSYEQYF
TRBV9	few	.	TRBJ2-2	TGTGCCAGCAGCGTAGGGCGGGAGAACACCGGGGAGCTGTTTTTT	CASSVGRENTGELFF
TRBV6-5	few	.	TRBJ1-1	TGTGCCAGCAGTCAAGGGGAAATGAACACTGAAGCTTTCTTT	CASSQGEMNTEAFF
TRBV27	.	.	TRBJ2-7	TGTGCCAGCAGTTTAGGGGGGTCGACTATATACGAGCAGTACTTC	CASSLGGSTIYEQYF
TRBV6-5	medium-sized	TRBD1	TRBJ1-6	TGTGCCAGCAGTTACCGACAGGGTCTCAGCTCACCCCTCCACTTT	CASSYRQGLSSPLHF
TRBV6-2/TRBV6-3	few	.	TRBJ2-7	TGTGCCAGCACCCCCGGCCGGAATATACGCTACGAGCAGTACTTC	CASTPGRNIRYEQYF
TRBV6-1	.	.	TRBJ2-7	TGTGCCAGCAACACCTCCCAAGACGGGTCAGTCGAGCAGTACTTC	CASNTSQDGSVEQYF
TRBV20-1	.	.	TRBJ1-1	TGCAGTGCTTCCGGCACCCCGAACACTGAAGCTTTCTTT	CSASGTPNTEAFF
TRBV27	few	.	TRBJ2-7	TGTGCCAGCAGTTTATCGGGCGAGCAGTACTTC	CASSLSGEQYF
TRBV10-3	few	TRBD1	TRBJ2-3	TGTGCCATCAGCGATACCCCGGACAGGGTAGAGACAGATACGCAGTATTTT	CAISDTPDRVETDTQYF
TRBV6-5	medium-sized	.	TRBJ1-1	TGTGCCAGCAGTTACTCCCCACCCCGGAAGGGTGGCACTGAAGCTTTCTTT	CASSYSPPRKGGTEAFF
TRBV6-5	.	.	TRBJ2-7	TGTGCCAGCAGTTATCTACAGGGCCTCGAGCAGTACTTC	CASSYLQGLEQYF
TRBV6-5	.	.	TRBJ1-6	TGTGCCAGCAGTTACTCGACCAGGGCCAATTCACCCCTCCACTTT	CASSYSTRANSPLHF
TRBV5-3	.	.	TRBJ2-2	TGTGCCAGCAGGATTACCGGGGGTACCGGGGAGCTGTTTTTT	CASRITGGTGELFF
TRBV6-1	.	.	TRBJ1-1	TGTGCCACCGGGGATTGGATGTCGGACACTGAAGCTTTCTTT	CATGDWMSDTEAFF
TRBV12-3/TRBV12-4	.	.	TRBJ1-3	TGTGCCAGCACAACTCGGGCCGCCTCTGGAAACACCATATATTTT	CASTTRAASGNTIYF
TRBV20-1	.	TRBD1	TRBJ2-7	TGCAGTGCGTCGAGGGGGCGCCCCTACGAGCAGTACTTC	CSASRGRPYEQYF
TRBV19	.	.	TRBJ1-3	TGTGCCAGTAGTATTCATGAGGGCCGCTCTGGAAACACCATATATTTT	CASSIHEGRSGNTIYF
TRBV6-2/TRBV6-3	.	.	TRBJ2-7	TGTGCCAGCAGCGTTACCTACGAGCAGTACTTC	CASSVTYEQYF
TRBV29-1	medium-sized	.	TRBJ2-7	TGCAGCGTTGAAGGTGGGGTAGGGGAGCAGTACTTC	CSVEGGVGEQYF
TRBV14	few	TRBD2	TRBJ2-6	TGTGCCAGCAGCCAAGGGGGACTAGGGGCGGTCGACGTCCTGACTTTC	CASSQGGLGAVDVLTF
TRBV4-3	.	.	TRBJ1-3	TGCGCCAGCAGCCAATTAGGAGGGGTTAACACCATATATTTT	CASSQLGGVNTIYF
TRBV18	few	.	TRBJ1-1	TGTGCCAGCTCACCTGGACAAGTGAACACTGAAGCTTTCTTT	CASSPGQVNTEAFF
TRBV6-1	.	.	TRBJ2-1	TGTGCCAGCAGTGGGTTAGTCGACAATGAGCAGTTCTTC	CASSGLVDNEQFF
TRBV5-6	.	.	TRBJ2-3	TGTGCCAGCAGCCTAGATCCCGGGGTTCCCACAGATACGCAGTATTTT	CASSLDPGVPTDTQYF
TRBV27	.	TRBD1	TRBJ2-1	TGTGCCAGCAGCCGATCAGGGGGCAATTCCTACAATGAGCAGTTCTTC	CASSRSGGNSYNEQFF
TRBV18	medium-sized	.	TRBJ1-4	TGTGCCAGCTCACCACCGTCTGAAGGAACCGAAAAACTGTTTTTT	CASSPPSEGTEKLFF
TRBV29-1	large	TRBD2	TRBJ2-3	TGCAGCGTTGGCGGGAGGGCAACAGATACGCAGTATTTT	CSVGGRATDTQYF
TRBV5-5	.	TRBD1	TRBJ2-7	TGTGCCAGCAGCCCCCAGGACAGGAGCTCCTACGAGCAGTACTTC	CASSPQDRSSYEQYF
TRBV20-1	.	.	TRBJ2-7	TGCAGTGCTAGTGGAGAAGCCTCCTACGAGCAGTACTTC	CSASGEASYEQYF
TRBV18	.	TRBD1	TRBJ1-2	TGTGCCAGCAGGACAGGGGGCTATGGCTACACCTTC	CASRTGGYGYTF
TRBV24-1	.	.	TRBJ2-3	TGTGCCACCTCCGGGACTAGCACAGATACGCAGTATTTT	CATSGTSTDTQYF
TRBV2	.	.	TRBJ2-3	TGTGCCAGCAGTGAGCCGGGAGAGATCACAGATACGCAGTATTTT	CASSEPGEITDTQYF
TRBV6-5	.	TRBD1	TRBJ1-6	TGTGCCAGCAGCCCGGGACAGGGTAATTCACCCCTCCACTTT	CASSPGQGNSPLHF
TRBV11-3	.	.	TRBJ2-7	TGTGCCAGCAGCCGGAGACAGGCAAGCGGGTCCTACGAGCAGTACTTC	CASSRRQASGSYEQYF
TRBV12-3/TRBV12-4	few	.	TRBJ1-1	TGTGCCAGCAGTTTAGCGGCGGCAGGTGAAGCTTTCTTT	CASSLAAAGEAFF
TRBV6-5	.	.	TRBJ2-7	TGTGCCAGCTCTTCGGCGGAGCCCCTCTACGAGCAGTACTTC	CASSSAEPLYEQYF
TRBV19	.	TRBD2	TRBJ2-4	TGTGCCAGTAGTGGGGGGACTAGCGGCGGTTTAGCCAAAAACATTCAGTACTTC	CASSGGTSGGLAKNIQYF
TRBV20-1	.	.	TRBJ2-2	TGCAGTGCTAGAGATCTGGTCAGGGAGACCGGGGAGCTGTTTTTT	CSARDLVRETGELFF
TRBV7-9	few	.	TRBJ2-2	TGTGCCAGCAGCGGGCCTTGGGCCTCGAACACCGGGGAGCTGTTTTTT	CASSGPWASNTGELFF
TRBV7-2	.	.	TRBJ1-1	TGTGCCAGCAGCTTAGCGCTAGGGTACGGCACTGAAGCTTTCTTT	CASSLALGYGTEAFF
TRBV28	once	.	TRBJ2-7	TGTGCCAGCAGGACAGGTTGGAACTACGAGCAGTACTTC	CASRTGWNYEQYF
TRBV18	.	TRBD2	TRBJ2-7	TGTGCCAGCTCACCCTCTAGCGGGAGCTCCTACGAGCAGTACTTC	CASSPSSGSSYEQYF
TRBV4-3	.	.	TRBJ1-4	TGCGCCAGCAGCCCGAGCGGCAGGGGATGGGAAAAACTGTTTTTT	CASSPSGRGWEKLFF
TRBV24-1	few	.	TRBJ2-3	TGTGCCACCAGTGAGAGCACAGATACGCAGTATTTT	CATSESTDTQYF
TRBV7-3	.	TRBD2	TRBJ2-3	TGTGCCAGCAGCTTAATGGAGGGAGGGCCCACAGATACGCAGTATTTT	CASSLMEGGPTDTQYF
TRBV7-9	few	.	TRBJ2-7	TGTGCCAGCAGCCCACCGGGGCCAATTTCCTACGAGCAGTACTTC	CASSPPGPISYEQYF
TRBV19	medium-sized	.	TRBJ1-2	TGTGCCAGTAGTGACCTCAAGGCGGGTCACTATGGCTACACCTTC	CASSDLKAGHYGYTF
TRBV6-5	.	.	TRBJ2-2	TGTGCCAGCGGGGCCTCTGGAGCCGGGGAGCTGTTTTTT	CASGASGAGELFF
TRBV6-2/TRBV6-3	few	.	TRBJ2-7	TGTGCCGCGGGATTAGCGGCCTACGAGCAGTACTTC	CAAGLAAYEQYF
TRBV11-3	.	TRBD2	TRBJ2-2	TGTGCCAGCAGCTTAGATCATCCGGTCCTAGCGGGAGGGGCCGGGGAGCTGTTTTTT	CASSLDHPVLAGGAGELFF
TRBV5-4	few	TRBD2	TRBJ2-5	TGTGCCAGCAGACACGCCCTAGCGGGAGCAGAGACCCAGTACTTC	CASRHALAGAETQYF
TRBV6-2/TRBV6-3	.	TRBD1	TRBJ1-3	TGTGCCAGCAGTTACTCCGACAGGGTCTCTGGAAACACCATATATTTT	CASSYSDRVSGNTIYF
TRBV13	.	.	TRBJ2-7	TGTGCCAGCAGCTTAGGCGGGCCAGGGAGCTACGAGCAGTACTTC	CASSLGGPGSYEQYF
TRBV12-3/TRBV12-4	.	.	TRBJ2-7	TGTGCCAGCAGGATACAGTGGAGCTCCTACGAGCAGTACTTC	CASRIQWSSYEQYF
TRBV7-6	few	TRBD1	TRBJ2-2	TGTGCCAGCAGCCCACCCGGGACAGGGGGCCGAGGGTACACCGGGGAGCTGTTTTTT	CASSPPGTGGRGYTGELFF
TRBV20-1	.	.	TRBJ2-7	TGCAGTCGGGGGCACACCTACGAGCAGTACTTC	CSRGHTYEQYF
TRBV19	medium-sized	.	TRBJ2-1	TGTGCCAGTAGTATTGGGGACGGGAACAATGAGCAGTTCTTC	CASSIGDGNNEQFF